Here is one T cell receptor (beta chain) with its context. The method was immunoSEQ multiplex PCR; TCRdb's version includes in-frame clones alone and lacks a portion of them. The sample lists over 95,000 clones, about nine tenths occurring once. From germline, CDR1 is GTSNPN and CDR2 SVGIG (reference sequence). This CDR3 contains 11 residues. Trimming shortened V by 0 bases and J by 8 bases, and 5 bases separated the two germline ends. This sample was taken from a study of T cell responses to AZD1222 COVID-19 vaccine. J is TRBJ2-1 and V is TRBV30, with no clear D. The TCR was taken from an adult who received the AZD1222 COVID-19 vaccine. The material sequenced was peripheral blood, taken 28 days after the second AZD1222 dose. This CDR3 is CAWSVYDEQFF. The CDR3 coding sequence is TGTGCCTGGAGTGTTTACGATGAGCAGTTCTTC. Variable domain in full (rest from reference TRBV30 and TRBJ2-1): SQTIHQWPATLVQPVGSPLSLECTVEGTSNPNLYWYRQAAGRGLQLLFYSVGIGQISSEVPQNLSASRPQDRQFILSSKKLLLSDSGFYLCAWSVYDEQFFGPGTRLTVL.